These T cell receptor beta chains were read from a single sample in a study of cytomegalovirus exposure and HLA in healthy donors. Generated by immunoSEQ multiplex PCR, the TCRdb table keeps only in-frame clones and is missing some. The sample lists roughly 100,000 clones, around 77% seen once, with roughly 8.6% in the top ten. The specimen was PBMCs. The receptors derive from a woman in her thirties or forties in good health and CMV-seropositive. Both conserved end residues are part of each CDR3. D genes are given only for firm matches. Some rows mark clone size as missing; the rest say once, few, many or name a class of expanded clone.

-,TRBJ2-5,TRBV9,-,TGTGCCAGCAGCGCCCACGGAGGGGGCCACTCTCATGAGACCCAGTACTTC,CASSAHGGGHSHETQYF
-,TRBJ2-7,TRBV18,-,TGTGCCAGCTCACCATCTTTTTCTACCTCCTACGAGCAGTACTTC,CASSPSFSTSYEQYF
TRBD1,TRBJ1-6,TRBV6-6,-,TGTGCCAGCAGTAAACAGGGGGCGAATTCACCCCTCCACTTT,CASSKQGANSPLHF
-,TRBJ2-1,TRBV7-9,-,TGTGCCAGCAGCTTAACTAGCTCCTACAATGAGCAGTTCTTC,CASSLTSSYNEQFF
-,TRBJ1-5,TRBV2,-,TGTGCCAGCCGAGGGGACAACAATCAGCCCCAGCATTTT,CASRGDNNQPQHF
TRBD2,TRBJ2-1,TRBV19,few,TGTGCCAGTGGACCAAGCGGGGGTTCTTTCAATGAGCAGTTCTTC,CASGPSGGSFNEQFF
-,TRBJ1-2,TRBV4-1,-,TGCGCCAGCAGCCTTCGAGACAGTGGGTATGGCTACACCTTC,CASSLRDSGYGYTF
TRBD2,TRBJ2-1,TRBV6-6,-,TGTGCCAGCAGTTACTCGATCGGGGGGGACAATGAGCAGTTCTTC,CASSYSIGGDNEQFF
-,TRBJ2-3,TRBV7-2,-,TGTGCCAGCACCGACGTGGGGCCCTATACGCAGTATTTT,CASTDVGPYTQYF
TRBD2,TRBJ2-4,TRBV13,once,TGTGCCAGCAGCTTCCCGAGGGGCGGGAGAGCCAAAAACATTCAGTACTTC,CASSFPRGGRAKNIQYF
TRBD1,TRBJ1-5,TRBV28,-,TGTGCCAGCAGCAGCCGGGACAGGGCCCGAATAAGCAATCAGCCCCAGCATTTT,CASSSRDRARISNQPQHF
TRBD2,TRBJ2-2,TRBV18,-,TGTGCCAGCTCACCACGGGCTAGCGGGATAACCGGGGAGCTGTTTTTT,CASSPRASGITGELFF
TRBD1,TRBJ2-2,TRBV27,-,TGTGCCAGCACCCCCGGGACAGCCTACACCGGGGAGCTGTTTTTT,CASTPGTAYTGELFF
TRBD1,TRBJ1-1,TRBV5-8,-,TGTGCCAGCAGCTTTAACAGGGGGCTGGCTGAAGCTTTCTTT,CASSFNRGLAEAFF
TRBD2,TRBJ2-2,TRBV5-1,-,TGCGCCAGCAGGGACCCGGGAGGAACCGGGGAGCTGTTTTTT,CASRDPGGTGELFF
TRBD2,TRBJ2-1,TRBV12-5,-,TGTGCTAGTGGTTGGGACTACCGGTACCCTATAGATGAGCAGTTCTTC,CASGWDYRYPIDEQFF
TRBD2,TRBJ2-5,TRBV7-6,-,TGTGCCAGCAGCCCCTTAGCGGGAGAACAAGAGACCCAGTACTTC,CASSPLAGEQETQYF
TRBD2,TRBJ2-3,TRBV18,-,TGTGCCAGCTCACCGGAGGCTAGCGGGCTGGGTACGCAGTATTTT,CASSPEASGLGTQYF
-,TRBJ1-2,TRBV19,-,TGTGCCAGTACCTTCGGGGGGCAGGATGGCTACACCTTC,CASTFGGQDGYTF
TRBD1,TRBJ1-1,TRBV28,-,TGTGCCAGCAGTTACAGGGGGATAAACACTGAAGCTTTCTTT,CASSYRGINTEAFF
-,TRBJ2-1,TRBV19,-,TGTGCCAGTAGCCCCCGTGGGGGCGGGAGCCCCAACACCTACAATGAGCAGTTCTTC,CASSPRGGGSPNTYNEQFF
TRBD1,TRBJ2-1,TRBV29-1,-,TGCAGCGTTGTATTGGACAGGCCATACAATGAGCAGTTCTTC,CSVVLDRPYNEQFF
-,TRBJ1-2,TRBV27,-,TGTGCCAGCAGTTTATCGGGAGGGAGCAGAGATGGCTACACCTTC,CASSLSGGSRDGYTF
TRBD1,TRBJ1-4,TRBV6-4,once,TGTGCCAGCCGGCGGACAGGGGCTTTGGGTGAAAAACTGTTTTTT,CASRRTGALGEKLFF
-,TRBJ2-1,TRBV5-6,-,TGTGCCAGCAGGCCTACAGGGCTACTCTATGAGCAGTTCTTC,CASRPTGLLYEQFF
TRBD1,TRBJ2-5,TRBV10-3,-,TGTGCCATCAGATCAGACAGGGTTCAAGAGACCCAGTACTTC,CAIRSDRVQETQYF
TRBD2,TRBJ2-3,TRBV6-5,-,TGTGCCAGCACCCCTGCGGGGGGGGATACAGATACGCAGTATTTT,CASTPAGGDTDTQYF
-,TRBJ2-3,TRBV2,-,TGTGTCAGCAGTGACCTCAGGGCTACCTACACAGATACGCAGTATTTT,CVSSDLRATYTDTQYF
-,TRBJ2-1,TRBV28,-,TGTGCCAGCACAGGGGACTCCTACAATGAGCAGTTCTTC,CASTGDSYNEQFF
-,TRBJ1-2,TRBV21-1,-,TGTGCCAGCAGCAAAAAGACAGGAATAAACTATGGCTACACCTTC,CASSKKTGINYGYTF
TRBD1,TRBJ1-5,TRBV7-9,-,TGTGCCAGCAGCTTATCTTCAGGGACAGGGCGTCAGCCCCAGCATTTT,CASSLSSGTGRQPQHF
-,TRBJ1-2,TRBV6-1,-,TGTGCCAGCAGTAGCGGCTCCCACTATGGCTACACCTTC,CASSSGSHYGYTF
-,TRBJ2-5,TRBV2,-,TGTGCCAGAGGACAGACCCAAGAGACCCAGTACTTC,CARGQTQETQYF
-,TRBJ1-1,TRBV18,-,TGTGCCAGCTCGGGACATTCGAACACTGAAGCTTTCTTT,CASSGHSNTEAFF
TRBD1,TRBJ1-4,TRBV28,-,TGTGCCAGCAGGAGGGGGCCTAATGAAAAACTGTTTTTT,CASRRGPNEKLFF
-,TRBJ2-5,TRBV28,-,TGTGCCAGCAGTCCAGGTACGGAAGAGACCCAGTACTTC,CASSPGTEETQYF
-,TRBJ2-4,TRBV7-9,few,TGTGCCAGCTCGCGGGACGAAAACATTCAGTACTTC,CASSRDENIQYF
TRBD2,TRBJ2-1,TRBV5-1,-,TGCGCCAGCAGGTCTAGCGGGAGCGCAGAAGAGCAGTTCTTC,CASRSSGSAEEQFF
-,TRBJ1-4,TRBV5-4,-,TGTGCCAGCAGCGAAGGACAGACAACTAATGAAAAACTGTTTTTT,CASSEGQTTNEKLFF
-,TRBJ1-1,TRBV2,-,TGTGCCAGCAGCTACAGTAACGCTGAAGCTTTCTTT,CASSYSNAEAFF
-,TRBJ1-1,TRBV10-3,-,TGTGCCATCAGTGAGTGGGAAGGGGGTCGAGGGGAAGACACTGAAGCTTTCTTT,CAISEWEGGRGEDTEAFF
-,TRBJ2-7,TRBV4-2,-,TGTGCCAGCAGCCAAGATTGGGCCAGCTCCTACGAGCAGTACTTC,CASSQDWASSYEQYF
-,TRBJ1-5,TRBV2,-,TGTGCCAGCAGTATTGCGGGGAGGGAATGGAGTCAGCCCCAGCATTTT,CASSIAGREWSQPQHF
TRBD1,TRBJ1-5,TRBV4-3,-,TGCGCCAGCAGCCAAGATTTACAGGGGGATCAGCCCCAGCATTTT,CASSQDLQGDQPQHF
TRBD1,TRBJ1-2,TRBV5-4,once,TGTGCCAGCAGCTTGGAGGACAGGACCTATGGCTACACCTTC,CASSLEDRTYGYTF
-,TRBJ2-5,TRBV28,-,TGTGCCAGCAGCTCCCCCCGGCGGGACCTTGGAGAGACCCAGTACTTC,CASSSPRRDLGETQYF
TRBD2,TRBJ2-2,TRBV5-1,-,TGCGCCAGCAGTCATGGGGGGGCCGGGGAGCTGTTTTTT,CASSHGGAGELFF
TRBD1,TRBJ2-5,TRBV18,-,TGTGCCAGCTCAAACAGGGGTTTTGAGACCCAGTACTTC,CASSNRGFETQYF
-,TRBJ1-4,TRBV27,-,TGTGCCAGCAGTTTATCTGAGGGGGTTAATGAAAAACTGTTTTTT,CASSLSEGVNEKLFF
TRBD2,TRBJ2-7,TRBV9,-,TGTGCCAGCAGCGTAGAGCCGGGGGGTTTCTACGAGCAGTACTTC,CASSVEPGGFYEQYF
TRBD1,TRBJ1-3,TRBV5-1,-,TGCGCCAGCAGCTCCCAGGGGGCGACTGGAAACACCATATATTTT,CASSSQGATGNTIYF
-,TRBJ1-1,TRBV28,-,TGTGCCAGCGCAGGGTTCTTGGACACTGAAGCTTTCTTT,CASAGFLDTEAFF
-,TRBJ1-1,TRBV2,-,TGTGCCAGCAGTAACGGGTTGAACACTGAAGCTTTCTTT,CASSNGLNTEAFF
-,TRBJ1-2,TRBV7-9,once,TGTTCCAGCAGCTTTGGCGACAGAATCTATGGCTACACCTTC,CSSSFGDRIYGYTF
-,TRBJ2-7,TRBV27,-,TGTGCCAGCAGTTTAGTGGGCAGGGCGTACGAGCAGTACTTC,CASSLVGRAYEQYF
TRBD2,TRBJ2-5,TRBV6-6,-,TGTGCCAGCAGTCCCACTCTAGCGGGGCAAGAGACCCAGTACTTC,CASSPTLAGQETQYF